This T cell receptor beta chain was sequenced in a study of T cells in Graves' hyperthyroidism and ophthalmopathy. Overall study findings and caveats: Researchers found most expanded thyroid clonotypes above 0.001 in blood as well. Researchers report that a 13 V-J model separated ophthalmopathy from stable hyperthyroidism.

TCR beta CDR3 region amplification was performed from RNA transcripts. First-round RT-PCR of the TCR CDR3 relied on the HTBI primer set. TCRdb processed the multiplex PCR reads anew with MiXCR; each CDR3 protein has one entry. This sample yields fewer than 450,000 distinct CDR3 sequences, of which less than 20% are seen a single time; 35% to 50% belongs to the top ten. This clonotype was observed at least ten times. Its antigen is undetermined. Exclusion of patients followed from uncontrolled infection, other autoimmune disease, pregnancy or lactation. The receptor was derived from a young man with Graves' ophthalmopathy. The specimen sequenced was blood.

The CDR3 sequence: CSAHRQVAWINTEAFF. The CDR3 DNA follows: TGCAGTGCTCACCGACAGGTAGCCTGGATAAACACTGAAGCTTTCTTT. The chain carries TRBV20-1 and TRBJ1-1, with D perhaps matching TRBD1 (6 bases). The CDR3 has 16 residues. Germline assignment: CDR1 DFQATT and CDR2 SNEGSKA (reference sequence). Trimming cost V 5 bases and J 2 bases, with 21 bases left between them.